This T cell receptor beta chain was captured by sequencing in a study of T-cell memory formation after mild COVID-19. Broader study findings: Pre-infection memory already had some responding clones, implying cross-reactive memory joined. The main location of contracting CD4+ clones was CM and EM, and that of contracting CD8+ clones was EMRA.

Concerning this clonotype: Its specificity is unknown.

A single record per CDR3 protein comes from TCRdb applying MiXCR to the 5' RACE reads. The table lists approximately 98,000 distinct CDR3 sequences, 15% to 20% of them singletons. This CDR3 comprises 14 residues. V lost 0 bases and J 2 bases, leaving 7 bases between the germline ends. Germline V gene lookup returns CDR1 SGHRS and CDR2 YFSETQ. Sequencing input: PBMCs or a T cell subset sorted from them (not recorded which). The chain links TRBV5-1 to TRBJ2-3; no clear D. This sequence was found in a man aged 18 to 29 who had mild COVID-19 (a few samples of this study predate the infection). Cell type and time point are not known. The CDR3 sequence is CASSLDFSTDTQYF. The CDR3 DNA reads TGCGCCAGCAGCTTGGACTTTTCCACAGATACGCAGTATTTT.